A single sample is the source of the 27 T cell receptor beta chains below, sequenced in a study of blood T cell repertoires in COVID-19. Assay used: immunoSEQ multiplex PCR; TCRdb lists only in-frame clones, some missing. In the table there are roughly 140,000 clones, about four fifths of which are singletons. Sequences were obtained from PBMCs or T cells enriched from blood (not recorded which). Source of these receptors: a woman under 30 who had been exposed to COVID-19.

The chain's CDR3 is CASSYQGFTQYF. CDR3 sequence (DNA): TGTGCCAGCAGTTACCAGGGGTTTACGCAGTATTTT. V usage is TRBV6-6 and J usage is TRBJ2-3, with D tentatively TRBD1 (6 bases). Germline V CDR1 and CDR2: MNHNY, SVGAGI (reference sequence). The V gene lost 2 bases and the J gene lost 8 bases, with 8 bases spanning the gap. The CDR3 length is 12 residues.

The genes are TRBV4-1 and TRBJ2-1; D is unclear. Trimming took 7 bases from V and 4 from J, leaving 14 bases between them. There are 14 residues in the CDR3. CDR1 and CDR2 (germline): MGHRA, YSYEKL. The CDR3 protein is CASTPGSFYNEQFF. CDR3 bases: TGCGCCAGCACCCCAGGATCTTTTTACAATGAGCAGTTCTTC.

The J gene is TRBJ2-7, the V gene TRBV28, with a possible D match to TRBD2 (5 bases). In germline, CDR1 is MDHEN, CDR2 SYDVKM. The V and J ends lost 3 bases and 2 bases respectively, with 8 bases between them. The length of the CDR3 is 13 residues. CDR3 residues: CASSFSGTYEQYF. CDR3 in DNA: TGTGCCAGCAGTTTCTCGGGAACCTACGAGCAGTACTTC. The variable domain in full, completed from reference TRBV28 and TRBJ2-7, reads DVKVTQSSRYLVKRTGEKVFLECVQDMDHENMFWYRQDPGLGLRLIYFSYDVKMKEKGDIPEGYSVSREKKERFSLILESASTNQTSMYLCASSFSGTYEQYFGPGTRLTVT.

This chain connects TRBV6-5 to TRBJ1-2; possibly TRBD1 for D (5 bases). Trimming shortened V by 6 bases and J by 2 bases, and 10 bases separated the two germline ends. CDR1 and CDR2 from the germline V gene are MNHEY and SVGAGI. This CDR3 is built from 13 residues. CDR3 sequence reads: CASRPTENYGYTF. CDR3 coding DNA: TGTGCCAGCAGACCGACAGAGAACTATGGCTACACCTTC.

This CDR3 reads CASSLFAGYNSPLHF. CDR3 DNA: TGTGCCAGCAGCTTGTTTGCGGGATATAATTCACCCCTCCACTTT. The chain has TRBV5-4 and TRBJ1-6; no reliable D call. Germline V CDR1 and CDR2: SGHNT, YYREEE (reference sequence). V dropped 1 base and J dropped 4 bases, with 9 bases sitting between them. CDR3 size: 15 residues.

The chain is built from TRBV10-1 and TRBJ2-1, with 10 positions matching TRBD1. The V gene's germline CDR1 is WNHNN and CDR2 SYGVQD (reference sequence). V lost 0 bases, J lost 8 bases, and 7 bases stayed unmatched. CDR3 length equals 16 residues. The CDR3 sequence: CASSESSGQGVYEQFF. CDR3 nucleotides: TGCGCCAGCAGTGAGTCCTCAGGACAGGGGGTATATGAGCAGTTCTTC.

V usage is TRBV4-1 and J usage is TRBJ2-1; the D gene is possibly TRBD1 (5 bases). CDR3 length: 15 amino acids. The V gene lost 1 base and the J gene lost 6 bases, with 13 bases spanning the gap. Germline CDR1 is MGHRA and CDR2 is YSYEKL. CDR3 region: CASSQALSGPNEQFF. For the CDR3, the DNA is TGCGCCAGCAGCCAAGCACTTTCAGGGCCCAATGAGCAGTTCTTC.

J is TRBJ1-1 and V is TRBV5-1; possibly TRBD1 for D (5 bases). Germline CDR1 and CDR2: SGHRS and YFSETQ. V gave up 1 base and J gave up 0 bases, with 16 bases separating them. The CDR3 contains 17 residues. CDR3 residues: CASSLTQIQGMNTEAFF. As DNA, the CDR3 is TGCGCCAGCAGCTTGACCCAGATTCAGGGAATGAACACTGAAGCTTTCTTT.

The gene calls are TRBV13 and TRBJ1-2; no clear D. Trimming removed 2 bases at V and 4 bases at J, with 8 bases between. The CDR3 sequence is 13 residues long. Germline loops: CDR1 PRHDT, CDR2 FYEKMQ (reference sequence). CDR3 loop: CASSLNQIYGYTF. The CDR3 DNA reads as TGTGCCAGCAGCTTAAACCAGATCTATGGCTACACCTTC.

The chain recombines TRBV5-5 with TRBJ1-5; 9 bases agree with TRBD1. The V and J ends lost 2 bases and 6 bases, in that order; junction bases with no gene match: 9. The germline CDR1 and CDR2 sequences are SGHKS and YYEKEE (reference sequence). The CDR3 has 16 residues. In DNA form, the CDR3 reads TGTGCCAGCAGCTTTGAGTTTGGGACAGGGCTTCAGCCCCAGCATTTT. This sequence encodes CASSFEFGTGLQPQHF. The full variable domain, with the rest looked up from reference TRBV5-5 and TRBJ1-5, is DAGVTQSPTHLIKTRGQQVTLRCSPISGHKSVSWYQQVLGQGPQFIFQYYEKEERGRGNFPDRFSARQFPNYSSELNVNALLLGDSALYLCASSFEFGTGLQPQHFGDGTRLSIL.

The chain joins TRBV5-1 to TRBJ1-1; 8 nucleotides match TRBD1. Germline V gives CDR1 SGHRS, CDR2 YFSETQ. Trimming took 4 bases from V and 5 from J; bases not matched to a gene: 10. The CDR3 consists of 15 residues. As DNA, the CDR3 is TGCGCCAGCAGCCAGGCAGGGGGCGCGACAACTGAAGCTTTCTTT. It encodes CASSQAGGATTEAFF.

This clone is a singleton in its sample. The chain joins TRBV19 to TRBJ1-2, with 9 bases fitting TRBD1. Germline CDR1 and CDR2: LNHDA and SQIVND (reference sequence). V shed 3 bases, J shed 9 bases, and the junction held 11 bases outside the gene matches. This CDR3 comprises 15 residues. This CDR3 is CASSIGTGRAGSYTF. The CDR3 region has the DNA TGTGCCAGTAGTATCGGGACAGGGCGTGCGGGGAGCTACACCTTC.

This clone has only one observation. The chain is built from TRBV2 and TRBJ2-1, with TRBD2 identical over 8 bases. The germline CDR1 and CDR2 sequences are SNHLY and FYNNEI. There are 15 residues in the CDR3. Unmatched junction bases numbered 9, after V lost 6 bases and J lost 5 bases. The CDR3 is CASSALGTRNNEQFF. The CDR3 region has the DNA TGTGCCAGCAGCGCACTCGGGACTAGAAACAATGAGCAGTTCTTC.

The CDR3 nucleotides are TGTGCCAGCAGCATCATGAACATTCAGTACTTC. Translation: CASSIMNIQYF. The chain links TRBV7-2 to TRBJ2-4; D is unclear. CDR1 SGHTA and CDR2 FQGNSA come from the germline V gene. V shed 5 bases and J shed 7 bases, with 6 bases lying between them. This CDR3 has 11 amino acids.

Relative to its sample, this clone is medium-sized (0.01 to 0.1%). The DNA of the CDR3 is TGTGCCAGTAGTATCTCCGTGGCGGGCTTCCTGACTTTC. Translating gives CASSISVAGFLTF. V and J are TRBV19 and TRBJ2-6; possibly TRBD2 for D (5 bases). This CDR3 is built from 13 residues. The germline V gene encodes CDR1 LNHDA and CDR2 SQIVND (reference sequence). V was clipped by 3 bases and J by 14 bases, with 14 bases between them. The whole variable domain, remainder taken from reference TRBV19 and TRBJ2-6, is DGGITQSPKYLFRKEGQNVTLSCEQNLNHDAMYWYRQDPGQGLRLIYYSQIVNDFQKGDIAEGYSVSREKKESFPLTVTSAQKNPTAFYLCASSISVAGFLTFGAGSRLTVL.

The chain carries TRBV9 and TRBJ2-7, with 13 bases aligning to TRBD2. Germline loops: CDR1 SGDLS, CDR2 YYNGEE. V lost 0 bases to trimming and J lost 5 bases; unmatched junction nucleotides: 5. The CDR3 consists of 16 residues. For the CDR3, the DNA is TGTGCCAGCAGCGTAGCCCCAGGACTAGCGGGAGACGAGCAGTACTTC. Translating it yields CASSVAPGLAGDEQYF.

This chain joins TRBV15 and TRBJ1-4; no firm D call. The CDR3 is 16 amino acids. V lost 2 bases, J lost 8 bases, and 18 bases lay in between. Germline V gene sequence: CDR1 LNHNV, CDR2 YYDKDF (reference sequence). The CDR3 DNA is TGTGCCACCAGCAGACACCCGGGAGTAAGTCGAGAAAAACTGTTTTTT. It translates to CATSRHPGVSREKLFF.

The chain couples TRBV5-1 to TRBJ1-5; D is ambiguous. V lost 0 bases and J 4 bases, leaving 5 bases between the germline ends. Per the germline V gene, CDR1 is SGHRS and CDR2 is YFSETQ. The CDR3 loop spans 13 amino acids. CDR3 loop: CASSLGRNQPQHF. CDR3 sequence (DNA): TGCGCCAGCAGCTTGGGTAGAAATCAGCCCCAGCATTTT. Using reference TRBV5-1 and TRBJ1-5 for the parts outside the CDR3, the full variable domain is KAGVTQTPRYLIKTRGQQVTLSCSPISGHRSVSWYQQTPGQGLQFLFEYFSETQRNKGNFPGRFSGRQFSNSRSEMNVSTLELGDSALYLCASSLGRNQPQHFGDGTRLSIL.

About this clone itself: At one of its ends the junction is not consistent with the germline gene, which may arise from a read error. The rearrangement joins TRBV13 to TRBJ1-1; tentatively, D is TRBD1 (5 bases). From germline, CDR1 is PRHDT and CDR2 FYEKMQ (reference sequence). This CDR3 comprises 16 residues. CDR3 nucleotides: TGTGCCAGCTTACCGGCCGGGCTTGGTGGAGGGACTGAAGCTCTCTTT. Its protein is CASLPAGLGGGTEALF.

V usage is TRBV6-4 and J usage is TRBJ2-1; TRBD1 might be the D (5 bases). Trimming cost V 6 bases and J 0 bases, with 12 bases left between them. CDR3 length: 15 amino acids. Germline lookup yields CDR1 MRHNA and CDR2 SNTAGT. CDR3 nucleotide sequence: TGTGCCAGCAGCCTGACAGCTTACTCCTACAATGAGCAGTTCTTC. The encoded protein is CASSLTAYSYNEQFF.

V is TRBV4-1 and J is TRBJ1-2; D is possibly TRBD1 (5 bases). Germline V gene data show CDR1 as MGHRA and CDR2 as YSYEKL. Deletions cut 0 bases from V and 3 bases from J, with 11 bases between. This CDR3 comprises 15 residues. Written as DNA, the CDR3 is TGCGCCAGCAGCCAAGATCCCAGGGAAGACTATGGCTACACCTTC. It codes for CASSQDPREDYGYTF.

V gene TRBV10-2 combines with J gene TRBJ2-7, with D uncertain. CDR3 length: 12 amino acids. V shed 8 bases and J shed 3 bases, with 11 bases lying between them. Germline V CDR1 and CDR2: WSHSY, SAAADI. As DNA, the CDR3 is TGCGCCAGCCACAGCTCGGACTACGAGCAGTACTTC. This codes for CASHSSDYEQYF.

The chain couples TRBV27 to TRBJ2-7, with 7 bases aligning to TRBD1. The V gene's germline CDR1 is MNHEY and CDR2 SMNVEV (reference sequence). This CDR3 contains 13 residues. With 6 bases clipped from V and 1 base from J, the junction kept 3 bases outside the gene matches. The CDR3 region has the DNA TGTGCCAGCAGAAGGGGGCTTTCCTACGAGCAGTACTTC. Residues: CASRRGLSYEQYF.

The chain combines TRBV29-1 with TRBJ1-2; tentative D call: TRBD1 (5 bases). The V and J ends lost 7 bases and 6 bases respectively, with 21 bases between them. The CDR3 runs to 14 residues. CDR1 is SQVTM and CDR2 is ANQGSEA in the germline V gene. In DNA, the CDR3 is TGCAGCGGGGCCGGGACGGGAGAAGTCCATGGCTACACCTTC. Protein: CSGAGTGEVHGYTF.

The V gene is TRBV18, the J gene TRBJ1-2; TRBD1 agrees at 7 bases. The V segment lost 8 bases and the J segment 0 bases; nucleotides outside the gene matches: 3. From germline, CDR1 is KGHSH and CDR2 LQKENI. The CDR3 is 13 residues long. CDR3 DNA sequence: TGTGCCAGCGGGGACAGTCCTAACTATGGCTACACCTTC. It is translated as CASGDSPNYGYTF.

The chain uses TRBV27 and TRBJ1-5; D not resolved. The germline CDR1 and CDR2 sequences are MNHEY and SMNVEV (reference sequence). The CDR3 covers 16 residues. The V and J ends lost 1 base and 4 bases respectively, with 14 bases between them. This CDR3 is CASSLFPGSTNQPQHF. For the CDR3, the DNA is TGTGCCAGCAGTTTATTCCCCGGGTCCACTAATCAGCCCCAGCATTTT.

V gene TRBV5-1 combines with J gene TRBJ1-1; D may be TRBD1 (6 bases). CDR1 and CDR2 from the germline V gene are SGHRS and YFSETQ. V was trimmed by 0 bases and J by 5 bases, leaving 14 bases between them. This CDR3 has 15 amino acids. CDR3 in amino acids: CASSLERGGNTEAFF. As DNA, the CDR3 is TGCGCCAGCAGCTTGGAACGGGGGGGCAATACTGAAGCTTTCTTT.